Listed here are 10 T cell receptor beta chains from one sample, sequenced in a study of monozygotic twins with inflammatory bowel disease. No DNA is given; TCRdb re-called the 5' RACE reads and lists each CDR3 protein once. The ten top clones account for about 2.5%, within a sample of over 350,000 distinct CDR3 sequences. Material for sequencing was blood. These receptor sequences come from a human donor with ulcerative colitis or Crohn's disease, or a healthy co-twin of an affected twin (not recorded which).

The chain has TRBV7-2 and TRBJ2-2. CDR1 and CDR2 from the germline V gene are SGHTA and FQGNSA. The CDR3 length is 14 residues. CDR3 sequence: CASSFSRGTGELFF.

The chain has TRBV7-9 and TRBJ1-2. The CDR3 is made up of 15 amino acids. The germline V gene has CDR1 SEHNR and CDR2 FQNEAQ (reference sequence). The CDR3 loop reads CASSLREGVKYGYTF.

The chain joins TRBV4-3 to TRBJ2-2; TCRdb's assignment of TRBD1 cannot be checked, as there is no DNA. There are 15 residues in the CDR3. Germline-derived CDR1 and CDR2 are LGHNA and YSLEER. Here the CDR3 reads CASKPGQKNTGELFF.

The chain is built from TRBV7-9 and TRBJ1-5; TCRdb calls TRBD1, which cannot be checked without DNA. CDR3 size: 15 residues. The germline V gene encodes CDR1 SEHNR and CDR2 FQNEAQ (reference sequence). CDR3 loop: CASSPHLGGNQPQHF.

The rearrangement uses TRBV2 and TRBJ2-7; TCRdb's D call, TRBD2, is unchecked because there is no DNA. Looked up from germline, CDR1 is SNHLY and CDR2 is FYNNEI. This CDR3 contains 16 residues. CDR3 loop: CASSDEGRRSSYEQYF.

This chain uses TRBV6-6 with TRBJ1-2; the TRBD1 assignment by TCRdb is unverifiable without DNA. The CDR3 totals 13 residues. Germline V lookup: CDR1 MNHNY, CDR2 SVGAGI (reference sequence). The CDR3 region is CASSEGQGNGYTF.

The gene calls are TRBV27 and TRBJ2-1. This CDR3 is 15 amino acids long. Germline values: CDR1 MNHEY, CDR2 SMNVEV (reference sequence). CDR3 region: CASSYGVLAPNEQFF.

The chain is built from TRBV30 and TRBJ1-5; absent DNA, TCRdb's TRBD1 call cannot be checked. The germline V gene has CDR1 GTSNPN and CDR2 SVGIG (reference sequence). The CDR3 is made up of 13 amino acids. CDR3 loop: CAWSPQGGQPQHF. Using reference TRBV30 and TRBJ1-5 for the parts outside the CDR3, the full variable domain is SQTIHQWPATLVQPVGSPLSLECTVEGTSNPNLYWYRQAAGRGLQLLFYSVGIGQISSEVPQNLSASRPQDRQFILSSKKLLLSDSGFYLCAWSPQGGQPQHFGDGTRLSIL.

The CDR3 is CASTTYPGRSNTEAFF. V usage is TRBV6-2 or TRBV6-3 and J usage is TRBJ1-1; TCRdb names TRBD1, which stays unverified in the absence of DNA. The CDR3 consists of 16 residues. Germline CDR1 is MNHEY and CDR2 is SVGEGT.

The chain couples TRBV19 to TRBJ1-1; absent DNA, TCRdb's TRBD1 call cannot be checked. Germline CDR1 LNHDA, CDR2 SQIVND (reference sequence). The length of the CDR3 is 12 residues. The CDR3 region is CASGQGGTEAFF.